A selection of T cell receptor beta chains follows, all from one sample in a study of metastatic and nonmetastatic thyroid tumors. MiXCR reprocessed the PCR reads for TCRdb. The data hold some 86,000 clones, with about 12% observed a single time. Specimen: tumor tissue. The source of these receptors is a female donor with papillary thyroid cancer or a benign thyroid nodule (not recorded which). Some clones in this sample may be carry-over from other donors' samples. Each CDR3 is given with its conserved first and last residue.

j_call | cdr3_length | v_call | cdr3_aa
TRBJ1-5 | 14 | TRBV6-1 | CASSRRGLSQPQHF
TRBJ1-2 | 13 | TRBV27 | CASRPQGQGSYTF
TRBJ1-1 | 12 | TRBV2 | CASTGDRVKPFF
TRBJ2-3 | 14 | TRBV20-1 | CSAGTSGTTGTQYF
TRBJ1-1 | 11 | TRBV3-1 | CASSRLSEAFF
TRBJ2-4 | 15 | TRBV27 | CASSPGSGRADIQYF
TRBJ2-1 | 13 | TRBV4-1 | CASSPTVRNEQFF
TRBJ2-3 | 14 | TRBV12-3/TRBV12-4 | CASSLPGRADTQYF
TRBJ1-2 | 13 | TRBV3-1 | CASSHRDTDGYTF
TRBJ1-5 | 14 | TRBV6-2/TRBV6-3 | CASSPWGSNQPQHF
TRBJ1-1 | 12 | TRBV12-3/TRBV12-4 | CASSLGGQEAFF
TRBJ2-5 | 13 | TRBV20-1 | CSARVSGEETQYF
TRBJ2-7 | 12 | TRBV7-9 | CASSLIGDEQYF
TRBJ2-5 | 15 | TRBV24-1 | CATSDLGQGGETQYF
TRBJ2-2 | 14 | TRBV5-1 | CASSLIAGTGELFF
TRBJ2-3 | 15 | TRBV30 | CAWSVGGLATDTQYF
TRBJ1-1 | 13 | TRBV19 | CASSRTSNTEAFF
TRBJ1-1 | 14 | TRBV28 | CASSWRDVGTEAFF
TRBJ1-1 | 13 | TRBV7-7 | CASSLVRDTEAFF
TRBJ1-4 | 15 | TRBV19 | CASRGTGDTNEKLFF
TRBJ2-3 | 15 | TRBV6-1 | CASSPSGDTADTQYF
TRBJ1-5 | 14 | TRBV20-1 | CSARGGQFNQPQHF
TRBJ2-2 | 14 | TRBV9 | CARERQGNTGELFF
TRBJ2-5 | 15 | TRBV11-2 | CASSPDRLGRETQYF
TRBJ2-7 | 16 | TRBV3-1 | CASSRRVHIKVDEQYF
TRBJ2-1 | 14 | TRBV20-1 | CSAILGRGTHEQFF
TRBJ1-6 | 13 | TRBV3-1 | CASRDTGNSPLHF
TRBJ1-1 | 17 | TRBV4-1 | CASSQDIGRAENTEAFF
TRBJ2-2 | 14 | TRBV19 | CASSGASSVGELFF
TRBJ1-4 | 16 | TRBV4-1 | CASSLTPGGAKEKLFF
TRBJ1-5 | 16 | TRBV11-1 | CASSTWTADSNQPQHF
TRBJ2-1 | 14 | TRBV7-8 | CASSLVGRASEQFF
TRBJ2-5 | 14 | TRBV7-9 | CASSTGYGGETQYF
TRBJ1-2 | 13 | TRBV24-1 | CATSDSPDYGYTF
TRBJ1-2 | 12 | TRBV24-1 | CATSDLVHGYTF
TRBJ2-1 | 15 | TRBV11-1 | CASSPRLEGSNEQFF
TRBJ2-5 | 13 | TRBV11-3 | CASKVAGKETQYF
TRBJ1-6 | 18 | TRBV3-1 | CASSHPGQRSSYNSPLHF
TRBJ1-6 | 16 | TRBV6-5 | CASSYSWTGNNSPLHF
TRBJ2-5 | 14 | TRBV20-1 | CSAKSSLAVETQYF
TRBJ2-3 | 15 | TRBV5-1 | CASSLLAGGTDTQYF
TRBJ1-4 | 17 | TRBV18 | CASSKGSQGASNEKLFF
TRBJ2-5 | 17 | TRBV7-6 | CASSLRSIQAELETQYF
TRBJ2-3 | 14 | TRBV2 | CASSEGIAGLAQYF
TRBJ2-7 | 15 | TRBV20-1 | CSAKPARATSHEQYF
TRBJ2-7 | 16 | TRBV5-1 | CASSPAGQGASYEQYF
TRBJ2-1 | 15 | TRBV2 | CASRVPGLGVYEQFF
TRBJ2-1 | 14 | TRBV24-1 | CATSHTLTDNEQFF
TRBJ1-4 | 16 | TRBV11-2 | CASSSNPDGVNEKLFF